A selection of T cell receptor beta chains follows, all from one sample in a study of blood T cell repertoires in COVID-19. Clones were sequenced by immunoSEQ multiplex PCR, and TCRdb holds only the in-frame ones, with some missing. The table shows 300,000 to 400,000 clones, with about 88% occurring only once. Sequencing was performed on PBMCs or T cells enriched from blood (not recorded which). Receptors originate from a woman younger than 30 who had recovered from COVID-19. Both conserved end residues are part of each CDR3. The order of the fields is clone size, D gene, V gene, J gene, CDR3 protein, CDR3 DNA. The D gene is left open where the match is weak. Not every row has a clone size; where given, it reads once, few, many or a size class.

NA	NA	TRBV5-5	TRBJ2-3	CASSWDIGTDTQYF	TGTGCCAGCAGCTGGGACATCGGCACAGATACGCAGTATTTT
NA	TRBD1	TRBV7-9	TRBJ1-4	CASSSGQGAEKLFF	TGTGCCAGCAGCTCGGGACAGGGGGCTGAGAAACTGTTTTTT
NA	TRBD2	TRBV7-9	TRBJ2-3	CASSLVSGLAGSTDTQYF	TGTGCCAGCAGCTTAGTATCGGGACTAGCGGGGAGCACAGATACGCAGTATTTT
NA	NA	TRBV27	TRBJ1-5	CASTQRGVNQPQHF	TGTGCCAGCACCCAGCGGGGGGTTAATCAGCCCCAGCATTTT
NA	NA	TRBV6-5	TRBJ1-1	CASSRGGGTEAFF	TGTGCCAGCAGCCGCGGGGGGGGCACTGAAGCTTTCTTT
NA	TRBD1	TRBV5-5	TRBJ1-1	CASSLTGGTEAFF	TGTGCCAGCAGCCTTACAGGGGGCACTGAAGCTTTCTTT
NA	NA	TRBV15	TRBJ1-6	CATSTHSDPSPLHF	TGTGCCACCAGCACCCACAGTGATCCATCACCCCTCCACTTT
NA	TRBD2	TRBV27	TRBJ2-5	CASSFVAGGKSQYF	TGTGCCAGCAGTTTCGTGGCGGGGGGGAAGTCCCAGTACTTC
NA	NA	TRBV25-1	TRBJ1-4	CASSEADHNEKLFF	TGTGCCAGCAGTGAAGCAGATCATAATGAAAAACTGTTTTTT
NA	NA	TRBV6-6	TRBJ1-1	CASSLSGGSTEAFF	TGTGCCAGCAGTCTCTCGGGGGGGTCCACTGAAGCTTTCTTT
NA	NA	TRBV2	TRBJ2-1	CASSEQRGFSNEQFF	TGTGCCAGCAGTGAACAACGGGGTTTCTCCAATGAGCAGTTCTTC
few	NA	TRBV7-3	TRBJ1-6	CASSLTSVKHSPLHF	TGTGCCAGCAGCTTAACCTCGGTGAAGCATTCACCCCTCCACTTT
NA	NA	TRBV28	TRBJ2-3	CASSLIGDTQYF	TGTGCCAGCAGTTTAATCGGAGATACGCAGTATTTT
NA	TRBD1	TRBV28	TRBJ1-6	CASSSTGTGNSPLHF	TGTGCCAGCAGCTCCACCGGGACAGGCAATTCACCCCTCCACTTT
NA	TRBD2	TRBV7-3	TRBJ2-3	CASSSAGGNTDTQYF	TGTGCCAGCAGCTCAGCGGGGGGCAACACAGATACGCAGTATTTT
few	NA	TRBV4-2	TRBJ2-2	CASSQVLSGELFF	TGTGCCAGCAGCCAAGTTCTTAGCGGGGAGCTGTTTTTT
NA	TRBD1	TRBV10-3	TRBJ2-3	CAIRPDRESSDTQYF	TGTGCCATCAGACCGGACAGGGAAAGTTCAGATACGCAGTATTTT
once	TRBD2	TRBV2	TRBJ2-1	CASSPLLAGDNEQFF	TGTGCCAGCAGTCCACTTTTAGCGGGGGACAATGAGCAGTTCTTC
NA	NA	TRBV19	TRBJ1-6	CASKPGPGTYNSPLHF	TGTGCCAGTAAACCCGGCCCGGGGACCTATAATTCACCCCTCCACTTT
NA	TRBD2	TRBV6-1	TRBJ2-5	CASSETSGGATTQETQYF	TGTGCCAGCAGTGAGACTAGCGGGGGGGCAACTACCCAAGAGACCCAGTACTTC
NA	TRBD1	TRBV6-5	TRBJ1-1	CASSRGGQRGIEAFF	TGTGCCAGCAGTCGGGGGGGACAGCGGGGGATTGAAGCTTTCTTT
NA	NA	TRBV3-1/TRBV3-2	TRBJ1-2	CASSQISGKERGDYGYTF	TGTGCCAGCAGCCAAATCTCAGGGAAGGAACGAGGAGACTATGGCTACACCTTC
NA	TRBD1	TRBV7-2	TRBJ1-6	CASSLAGGSNSPLHF	TGTGCCAGCAGCTTAGCAGGGGGCTCTAATTCACCCCTCCACTTT
NA	TRBD1	TRBV13	TRBJ2-5	CASRRDRKETQYF	TGTGCCAGCAGGAGGGACAGGAAAGAGACCCAGTACTTC
few	NA	TRBV3-1/TRBV3-2	TRBJ2-7	CASSQVQGIKEQYF	TGTGCCAGCAGCCAGGTCCAGGGGATAAAAGAGCAGTACTTC
NA	NA	TRBV6-4	TRBJ1-2	CASSDSKGAHTF	TGTGCCAGCAGTGACTCGAAAGGGGCCCACACCTTC
NA	NA	TRBV4-2	TRBJ1-5	CASSQDWSGDQPQHF	TGTGCCAGCAGCCAAGATTGGAGTGGTGATCAGCCCCAGCATTTT